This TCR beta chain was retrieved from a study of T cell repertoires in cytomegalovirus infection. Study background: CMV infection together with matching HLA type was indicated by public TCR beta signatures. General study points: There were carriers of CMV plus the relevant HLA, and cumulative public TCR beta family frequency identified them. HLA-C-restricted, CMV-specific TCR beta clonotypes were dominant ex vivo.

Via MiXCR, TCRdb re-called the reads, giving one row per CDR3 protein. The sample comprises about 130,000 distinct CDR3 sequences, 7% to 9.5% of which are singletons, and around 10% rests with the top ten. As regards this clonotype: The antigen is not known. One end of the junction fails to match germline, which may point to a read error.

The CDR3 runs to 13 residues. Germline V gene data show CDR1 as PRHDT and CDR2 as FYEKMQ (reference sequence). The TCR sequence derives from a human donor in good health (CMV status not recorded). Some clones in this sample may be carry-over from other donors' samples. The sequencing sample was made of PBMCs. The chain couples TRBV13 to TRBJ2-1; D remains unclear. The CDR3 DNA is TGTGCCAGCAGCTTCACGGTAGGGAATGAGCAGTTATTC. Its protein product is CASSFTVGNEQLF.